The present TCR beta chain was sequenced within a study of blood T cells in healthy people across ages. This CDR3 has 14 amino acids. Then a second PCR, running about 6 to 11 cycles, was carried out with a sample-barcoded 5' primer and a J-beta primer mix. The template-switch adaptor was a 5' adaptor with 12 random nucleotides. It tagged each cDNA molecule. MiXCR, applied by TCRdb to the 5' RACE reads, yields one record per CDR3 protein. The sample includes roughly 1.6 million distinct CDR3 sequences, about 31% of them seen just once. Researchers collected about 9.6 milliliters of peripheral blood from every single donor. Comment on this clonotype: The junction does not match germline at one end; this may be a read error.

The rearrangement links TRBV12-3 or TRBV12-4 to TRBJ2-7; the D is unclear. The sequence came from a woman aged 25 to 39 in good health. Sequenced input: blood. The CDR3 DNA reads as TGTGCCAGCAGTTTTGGGTCTGACCTCTCCGAGCGGTACTTC. Translated: CASSFGSDLSERYF.